This entry lists 18 T cell receptor beta chains sequenced from one sample in a study of vaccination effects on CD4 cells after COVID-19. Sequencing was performed with immunoSEQ multiplex PCR; in TCRdb, only in-frame clones are kept and a portion is missing. The table has 45,000 to 55,000 clones, about four fifths seen once. It was after approximately 11 days of culture that CD4+ T cells were isolated. Confirmation by PCR established that the person had SARS-CoV-2 infection between March and December 2020. Participants completed two doses of the BNT162b2 or mRNA-1273 vaccine. The antigens these receptors bind are not known. The sequences come from CD4+ T cells from PBMCs cultured without peptide, collected after COVID-19 vaccination. Every receptor here comes from a human donor who had a prior SARS-CoV-2 infection.

The CDR3: CASSSQGRFHSYNSPLHF. The CDR3 DNA reads TGTGCCAGCAGCTCACAGGGAAGGTTCCACTCCTATAATTCACCCCTCCACTTT. This sequence joins TRBV7-2 and TRBJ1-6; tentatively, D is TRBD1 (6 bases). Trimming removed 4 bases from V and 0 bases from J, with 16 bases in between. Germline lookup yields CDR1 SGHTA and CDR2 FQGNSA. The length of the CDR3 is 18 residues. Variable domain in full (rest from reference TRBV7-2 and TRBJ1-6): GAGVSQSPSNKVTEKGKDVELRCDPISGHTALYWYRQSLGQGLEFLIYFQGNSAPDKSGLPSDRFSAERTGGSVSTLTIQRTQQEDSAVYLCASSSQGRFHSYNSPLHFGNGTRLTVT.

The gene calls are TRBV14 and TRBJ2-1, with TRBD2 matching over 13 bases. The germline V gene has CDR1 SGHDN and CDR2 FVKESK. V lost 4 bases, J lost 1 base, and 7 bases stayed unmatched. This CDR3 is 18 amino acids long. This CDR3 reads CASSRWTSGGSSYNEQFF. CDR3 nucleotide sequence: TGTGCCAGCAGCCGATGGACTAGCGGGGGTTCGTCCTACAATGAGCAGTTCTTC.

The chain is built from TRBV6-4 and TRBJ2-3; TRBD2 agrees at 10 bases. The germline V gene encodes CDR1 MRHNA and CDR2 SNTAGT. The CDR3 runs 16 residues. V was clipped by 5 bases and J by 0 bases; unmatched bases: 5. The DNA of the CDR3 is TGTGCCAGCAGTACAATAGCGGGAGGCAGCACAGATACGCAGTATTTT. It translates to CASSTIAGGSTDTQYF.

The chain carries TRBV3-1 (or the pseudogene TRBV3-2) and TRBJ2-1, with D perhaps matching TRBD2 (5 bases). V shed 5 bases and J shed 0 bases, with 11 bases lying between them. The CDR3 sequence is 15 residues long. Germline loops: CDR1 LGHDT, CDR2 YNNKEL (reference sequence). In DNA form, the CDR3 reads TGTGCCAGCAGCTCAGCGGAGAGCTCCTACAATGAGCAGTTCTTC. It yields the protein CASSSAESSYNEQFF.

The rearrangement uses TRBV7-2 and TRBJ2-3; D unclear. Germline values: CDR1 SGHTA, CDR2 FQGNSA. Trimming removed 2 bases from V and 4 bases from J, with 1 base in between. There are 11 residues in the CDR3. The CDR3 protein is CASSLSDTQYF. The CDR3 DNA sequence: TGTGCCAGCAGCTTATCAGATACGCAGTATTTT.

The sample holds a few counts of this clone. The J gene is TRBJ1-3, the V gene TRBV6-6; 9 positions agree with TRBD1. CDR1 and CDR2 from the germline V gene are MNHNY and SVGAGI (reference sequence). This CDR3 contains 17 residues. J was trimmed by 0 bases and V by 5 bases; bases with no gene match: 8. CDR3 nucleotides: TGTGCCAGCAGTCGGGTGGACAGGGGCGTCTCTGGAAACACCATATATTTT. Translation gives CASSRVDRGVSGNTIYF.

The chain recombines TRBV6-5 with TRBJ2-3, with D perhaps matching TRBD1 (6 bases). Trimming stripped 4 bases from V and 6 bases from J, with 14 bases between. This CDR3 region has 14 residues. The V gene's germline CDR1 is MNHEY and CDR2 SVGAGI. The CDR3 spells CASSLSRGMDTQYF. CDR3 nucleotide sequence: TGTGCCAGCAGTTTGAGCAGGGGAATGGATACGCAGTATTTT.

J is TRBJ2-1 and V is TRBV3-1 (or the pseudogene TRBV3-2); D tentatively reads TRBD1 or TRBD2 (5 bases each). Germline lookup yields CDR1 LGHDT and CDR2 YNNKEL (reference sequence). The CDR3 runs 14 residues. Trimming left V 0 bases short and J 6 bases short, with 9 bases between. CDR3 sequence (DNA): TGTGCCAGCAGCCAAGATCGGGGCTTCAATGAGCAGTTCTTC. Translating gives CASSQDRGFNEQFF.

The chain employs TRBV7-9 and TRBJ1-5, with TRBD1 matching 11 bases. CDR3 length equals 16 residues. Trimming took 5 bases from V and 5 from J; bases not matched to a gene: 8. Germline-derived CDR1 and CDR2 are SEHNR and FQNEAQ (reference sequence). The CDR3 coding sequence is TGTGCCAGCAGCCTCGGGACAGGGGGGGGATATCAGCCCCAGCATTTT. Amino acid sequence: CASSLGTGGGYQPQHF.

The chain employs TRBV30 and TRBJ2-1; 12 bases map to TRBD2. CDR1 is GTSNPN and CDR2 is SVGIG in the germline V gene (reference sequence). J gave up 7 bases and V 2 bases, and 6 bases lay outside the gene matches. CDR3 size: 15 residues. The DNA for the CDR3 is TGTGCCTGGAGTAAGACTAGCGGGAGATGGAATGAGCAGTTCTTC. Translation: CAWSKTSGRWNEQFF.

The V and J genes are TRBV6-5 and TRBJ2-7; D is possibly TRBD1 (6 bases). The germline V and J ends were trimmed by 7 bases and 2 bases, with 15 bases remaining between them. Germline CDR1 is MNHEY and CDR2 is SVGAGI. This CDR3 region has 14 residues. In DNA form, the CDR3 reads TGTGCCAGCACCTCTAACAGGGATACCTACGAGCAGTACTTC. Translation gives CASTSNRDTYEQYF.

This clone was seen only once. The chain is built from TRBV11-2 and TRBJ2-5, with 13 bases aligning to TRBD2. Germline lookup yields CDR1 SGHAT and CDR2 FQNNGV. CDR3 size: 18 residues. With V trimmed by 5 bases and J by 5 bases, 14 bases remained unmatched. The CDR3 loop is CASSPPRSTSGGSETQYF. CDR3 sequence (DNA): TGTGCCAGCAGCCCACCACGTTCGACTAGCGGGGGGTCGGAGACCCAGTACTTC.

This clone was seen only a few times. The CDR3 is CASSFDRGERNQPQHF. CDR3 bases: TGTGCCAGCAGCTTTGACAGGGGCGAACGCAATCAGCCCCAGCATTTT. V and J are TRBV5-8 and TRBJ1-5, with 8 bases fitting TRBD1. V shed 2 bases and J 2 bases; nucleotides not matched to a gene: 6. The CDR3 is 16 residues long. CDR1 and CDR2 from the germline V gene are SGHTS and YDEGEE.

The J gene is TRBJ2-5, the V gene TRBV6-2 or TRBV6-3, with 14 bases matching TRBD2. This CDR3 has 17 amino acids. After removal of 1 base from V and 2 bases from J, the junction contained 3 bases not matched to a gene. Germline V gene data show CDR1 as MNHEY and CDR2 as SVGEGT. The CDR3 loop reads CASSYFGLAGGQETQYF. CDR3 bases: TGTGCCAGCAGTTACTTCGGACTAGCGGGGGGACAAGAGACCCAGTACTTC.

This clone has just one count. The chain is built from TRBV7-6 and TRBJ2-3; 10 bases map to TRBD2. Losses at the gene ends were 1 base for V and 2 bases for J; bases not matched to a gene: 6. Per germline, CDR1 SGHVS and CDR2 FNYEAQ. This CDR3 comprises 17 residues. The CDR3 here is CASSLVASGGVTDTQYF. CDR3 in DNA: TGTGCCAGCAGCTTAGTAGCAAGCGGGGGGGTCACAGATACGCAGTATTTT.

The chain combines TRBV9 with TRBJ2-6; D is undetermined. CDR3 length: 17 residues. CDR1 is SGDLS, CDR2 YYNGEE, per germline. Trimming pared 2 bases from V and 0 bases from J, leaving 12 bases between. CDR3 nucleotide sequence: TGTGCCAGCAGCGTCCTTTACAGCGACTCTGGGGCCAACGTCCTGACTTTC. Protein: CASSVLYSDSGANVLTF.

Comments on this clone: Likely a read error: the CDR3 ends without its conserved phenylalanine or tryptophan. It is unclear where the CDR3 begins or ends on the DNA, so no DNA is shown, and the CDR3 is as TCRdb lists it. V and J are TRBV12-5 and TRBJ2-7; no check of the table's D call, TRBD2, against the DNA was made. From germline, CDR1 is LGHNT and CDR2 FRNRAP. The CDR3 is 11 residues long, counting both termini. The CDR3 spells CASGLGLPGGR.

The rearrangement uses TRBV7-2 and TRBJ2-2, with D tentatively TRBD2 (7 bases). The germline V and J ends were trimmed by 5 bases and 7 bases, with 17 bases remaining between them. Germline lookup yields CDR1 SGHTA and CDR2 FQGNSA. The CDR3 length is 15 residues. For the CDR3, the DNA is TGTGCCAGCAGCCAGGGGCGGGAGTTCGGCGGGGAGCTGTTTTTT. It translates to CASSQGREFGGELFF.